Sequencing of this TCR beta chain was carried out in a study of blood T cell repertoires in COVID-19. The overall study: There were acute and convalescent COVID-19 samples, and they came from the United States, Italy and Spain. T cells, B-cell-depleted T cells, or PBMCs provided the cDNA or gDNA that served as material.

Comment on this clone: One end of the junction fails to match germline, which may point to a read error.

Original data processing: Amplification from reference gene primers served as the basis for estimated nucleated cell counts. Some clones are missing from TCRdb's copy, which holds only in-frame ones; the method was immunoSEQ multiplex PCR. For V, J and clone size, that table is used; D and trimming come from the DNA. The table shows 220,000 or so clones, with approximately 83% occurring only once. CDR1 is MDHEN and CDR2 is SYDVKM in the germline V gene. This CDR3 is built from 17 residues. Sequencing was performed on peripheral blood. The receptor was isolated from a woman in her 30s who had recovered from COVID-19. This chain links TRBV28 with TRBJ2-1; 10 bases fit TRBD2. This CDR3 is CASTLGLGLAENNEQFF. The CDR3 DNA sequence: TGTGCCAGCACTTTAGGGCTTGGACTAGCGGAAAACAATGAGCAGTTCTTC.